Presented here are 10 T cell receptor beta chains from one specimen sequenced in a study of cytomegalovirus exposure and HLA in healthy donors. The PCR contained 60 Vbeta and 13 Jbeta primers. The protocol was immunoSEQ multiplex PCR, while the TCRdb copy is restricted to in-frame clones and leaves out a portion. Of approximately 100,000 clones in the sample, roughly 79% were seen once. The specimen was PBMCs. The receptors come from a man in his forties in good health and CMV-seronegative.

The chain links TRBV9 to TRBJ2-5, with D perhaps TRBD2 (6 bases). The germline V gene encodes CDR1 SGDLS and CDR2 YYNGEE. V lost 0 bases and J 3 bases, leaving 18 bases between the germline ends. The CDR3 covers 17 residues. Here the CDR3 DNA reads TGTGCCAGCAGCGTAGGAGGTAATAGCGGACATGAAGAGACCCAGTACTTC. It specifies CASSVGGNSGHEETQYF.

The rearrangement links TRBV21-1 to TRBJ2-5; the D call TRBD1 from the table was never checked on the DNA. TRBV21-1 constitutes a pseudogene. This CDR3 spans 14 amino acids. Here the CDR3 DNA reads TGTGCCAGCAGCAAGACAGGGGACGGGGAGACCCAGTACTTC. It is translated as CASSKTGDGETQYF.

The chain joins TRBV7-2 to TRBJ2-5; 10 bases are shared with TRBD2. The CDR3 runs 16 residues. The ends lost 6 bases at V and 5 bases at J; junction bases unmatched: 12. Germline V gives CDR1 SGHTA, CDR2 FQGNSA. The CDR3 is CASSYKRGGREETQYF. CDR3 nucleotide sequence: TGTGCCAGCAGTTACAAGCGGGGGGGCCGGGAGGAGACCCAGTACTTC.

The chain joins TRBV15 to TRBJ1-4, with unresolved D. The CDR3 runs 15 residues. Deletions cut 1 base from V and 4 bases from J, with 10 bases between. Germline V gene sequence: CDR1 LNHNV, CDR2 YYDKDF (reference sequence). CDR3 sequence: CATSRGPGYNEKLFF. In DNA form, the CDR3 reads TGTGCCACCAGCAGAGGGCCGGGTTATAATGAAAAACTGTTTTTT.

The CDR3 sequence: CASSQDNRVNQPQHF. In DNA, the CDR3 is TGCGCCAGCAGCCAAGATAATCGGGTAAATCAGCCCCAGCATTTT. V is TRBV4-1 and J is TRBJ1-5; D call uncertain. The length of the CDR3 is 15 residues. Germline V CDR1 and CDR2: MGHRA, YSYEKL. The germline V and J ends were trimmed by 0 bases and 4 bases, with 10 bases remaining between them.

V is TRBV11-3 and J is TRBJ1-1; D might be TRBD1 (5 bases). The ends were cut back, 4 bases at V and 3 bases at J, with 15 bases in the middle. CDR3 length: 15 residues. In germline, CDR1 is SGHNT, CDR2 YENEEA. CDR3 bases: TGTGCCAGCAGCTCGGGGGATTGGAGGGACACTGAAGCTTTCTTT. Protein: CASSSGDWRDTEAFF.

The rearrangement links TRBV9 to TRBJ2-3, with no clear D. The V and J ends lost 5 bases and 3 bases respectively, with 7 bases between them. CDR1 SGDLS and CDR2 YYNGEE come from the germline V gene. The CDR3 spans 12 residues. CDR3 in amino acids: CASSPATDTQYF. In DNA form, the CDR3 reads TGTGCCAGCAGTCCCGCGACAGATACGCAGTATTTT.

This chain connects TRBV11-2 to TRBJ1-1; a weak D match, TRBD1 (6 bases). This CDR3 is 12 amino acids long. CDR1 and CDR2 (germline): SGHAT, FQNNGV. Deletions cut 6 bases from V and 5 bases from J, with 10 bases between. The CDR3 loop is CASRTQGTEAFF. The CDR3 DNA follows: TGTGCCAGCAGAACCCAGGGGACTGAAGCTTTCTTT. Together with reference TRBV11-2 and TRBJ1-1, the CDR3 gives the full variable domain: EAGVAQSPRYKIIEKRQSVAFWCNPISGHATLYWYQQILGQGPKLLIQFQNNGVVDDSQLPKDRFSAERLKGVDSTLKIQPAKLEDSAVYLCASRTQGTEAFFGQGTRLTVV.

This sequence joins TRBV7-2 and TRBJ2-7; 9 bases agree with TRBD1. V was pared by 4 bases and J by 1 base, with 8 bases of the junction left unmatched. CDR3 size: 16 residues. Germline V gives CDR1 SGHTA, CDR2 FQGNSA. Here the CDR3 DNA reads TGTGCCAGCAGCTCTCTAGGGACAGGGTTGTCCTACGAGCAGTACGTC. Its translation: CASSSLGTGLSYEQYV.

The CDR3 region has the DNA TGTGCCAGCAGCTCACCTAATGGGGCGCAGAACACCATATATTTT. As protein: CASSSPNGAQNTIYF. The chain is built from TRBV7-2 and TRBJ1-3, with a weak D call TRBD1 (5 bases). V dropped 4 bases and J dropped 7 bases, with 17 bases sitting between them. The CDR3 totals 15 residues. Per germline, CDR1 SGHTA and CDR2 FQGNSA. Based on the CDR3 plus reference TRBV7-2 and TRBJ1-3, the full variable domain is GAGVSQSPSNKVTEKGKDVELRCDPISGHTALYWYRQSLGQGLEFLIYFQGNSAPDKSGLPSDRFSAERTGGSVSTLTIQRTQQEDSAVYLCASSSPNGAQNTIYFGEGSWLTVV.